The text below deals with one TCR beta chain. Its antigen remains unknown. This sample was taken from a study of CD8+CD57+ T cells in acquired aplastic anemia. The study, taken as a whole, reports: CD8+ Simpson's diversity in patients was not significantly different from that in controls. Patients and controls shared approximately 30 CD8+ CDR3 sequences, highly expressed in patients.

The study profiled TCR beta VDJ and CDR3 using genomic DNA as template. One entry per CDR3 protein, called by TCRdb with MiXCR from the reads. The data show about 270,000 distinct CDR3 sequences, 55% to 65% seen once. Looked up from germline, CDR1 is LNHDA and CDR2 is SQIVND (reference sequence). The CDR3 is made up of 13 amino acids. Deletions cut 4 bases from V and 6 bases from J, with 9 bases between. This receptor was taken from a human donor with severe aplastic anemia or a healthy control (not recorded which). The V gene is TRBV19, the J gene TRBJ2-2; D gene ambiguous. Material for sequencing was sorted CD4+, CD8+, or CD8+CD57+ T cells (not recorded which) from PBMCs. The CDR3 region is CASSRVSSGELFF. The CDR3 nucleotides are TGTGCCAGTAGTAGGGTGAGCTCCGGGGAGCTGTTTTTT.